This T cell receptor (beta chain) stems from a study of shared clonotypes between healthy human individuals. Study-level results: Around 5.4% of naive CD4 clonotypes were common to a few donors.

The CDR3 totals 13 residues. Germline V gene lookup returns CDR1 SGHNT and CDR2 YENEEA. V lost 0 bases and J lost 5, with 7 bases in between. There were only Caucasian adults among the donors, and all lived in Nashville, Tennessee. Regarding this clone: Its antigen is undetermined.

Assay runs were performed at deep level. Profiled with immunoSEQ multiplex PCR; TCRdb holds only in-frame clones, not every one. The top ten clones hold less than 2% of a sample with 700,000 or so clones, roughly 78% of them seen once. The clonotype originates from a woman aged 25 to 45 in good health. The V and J genes are TRBV11-3 and TRBJ1-1, with D unclear. The sequencing sample was made of memory CD4+ T cells sorted from blood. The subset: CD45RA-negative fraction. The CDR3 reads CASSLDSRTEAFF. Here the CDR3 DNA reads TGTGCCAGCAGCTTAGACAGTAGGACTGAAGCTTTCTTT.